This passage covers 29 T cell receptor beta chains from one sample sequenced in a study of cytomegalovirus exposure and HLA in healthy donors. PCR amplification relied on 60 Vbeta primers (plus 13 Jbeta primers). The assay was immunoSEQ multiplex PCR, and TCRdb's table has in-frame clones only and misses some. The sample has 110,000 to 150,000 clones; around 10% are singletons. The sequencing input was PBMCs. Receptors originate from a man aged 50 or older in good health and CMV-seronegative.

Only a few counts were recorded for this clone. This chain uses TRBV7-7 with TRBJ1-5, with D possibly being TRBD1 (5 bases). Between the trimmed V and J ends, which lost 4 bases and 7 bases, there was a span of 11 bases. In germline, CDR1 is SSHAT, CDR2 FNYEAQ (reference sequence). CDR3 size: 13 residues. CDR3 region: CASSSGRGQPQHF. The CDR3 DNA sequence: TGTGCCAGCAGCTCCGGGAGGGGCCAGCCCCAGCATTTT.

This clone occurred a few times. The V call is TRBV27, the J call TRBJ2-7, with a weak D call TRBD1 (6 bases). Between the trimmed V and J ends, which lost 6 bases and 3 bases, there was a span of 18 bases. This CDR3 region has 15 residues. CDR1 and CDR2 from the germline V gene are MNHEY and SMNVEV (reference sequence). In DNA, the CDR3 is TGTGCCAGCAGCCAAACCGGGACAAGGGGCTACGAGCAGTACTTC. Its protein is CASSQTGTRGYEQYF.

This clone was counted between two and nine times. The chain is built from TRBV9 and TRBJ1-1; D is possibly TRBD1 (5 bases). The ends were cut back, 4 bases at V and 1 base at J, with 11 bases in the middle. Germline assignment: CDR1 SGDLS and CDR2 YYNGEE. This CDR3 is 14 amino acids long. The CDR3 DNA reads TGTGCCAGCAGCTTGTCGGACACGAACACTGAAGCTTTCTTT. Its translation is CASSLSDTNTEAFF.

J is TRBJ1-1 and V is TRBV2; tentatively, D is TRBD1 (5 bases). Germline lookup yields CDR1 SNHLY and CDR2 FYNNEI. This CDR3 contains 14 residues. Trimming shortened V by 6 bases and J by 0 bases, and 11 bases separated the two germline ends. CDR3 residues: CASREGQLNTEAFF. Here the CDR3 DNA reads TGTGCCAGCAGGGAGGGGCAGTTGAACACTGAAGCTTTCTTT.

This clone has ten or more counts. The chain combines TRBV12-1 with TRBJ1-1; the listed D gene, TRBD1, was not tested against the DNA. TRBV12-1 is a listed pseudogene. There are 16 residues in the CDR3. CDR3 sequence reads: CASRIRDRVDNTEAFF. DNA for the CDR3: TGTGCCAGCAGGATCCGGGACAGGGTCGACAACACTGAAGCTTTCTTT.

V gene TRBV7-3 combines with J gene TRBJ2-7; TRBD2 matches at 9 bases. The trim removed 1 base at V and 5 bases at J, leaving 9 bases unmatched. The CDR3 has 16 amino acids. Per the germline V gene, CDR1 is SGHTA and CDR2 is FQGTGA. The CDR3 coding sequence is TGTGCCAGCAGCTTAAATCCTAGCGGGATAATCGACGAGCAGTACTTC. Residues: CASSLNPSGIIDEQYF.

The chain combines TRBV2 with TRBJ1-5, with 7 positions matching TRBD1. Trimming removed 0 bases from V and 5 bases from J; junction bases left unmatched: 4. Germline CDR1 is SNHLY and CDR2 is FYNNEI. This CDR3 spans 15 amino acids. DNA of the CDR3: TGTGCCAGCAGTGAAGCGCCAGGGGGAGATCAGCCCCAGCATTTT. Translation: CASSEAPGGDQPQHF.

CDR3 protein: CAWSSGQGPEAQFF. In DNA form, the CDR3 reads TGTGCCTGGTCCTCGGGACAGGGCCCTGAGGCGCAGTTCTTC. The chain joins TRBV30 to TRBJ2-1, with 9 nucleotides matching TRBD1. With V trimmed by 5 bases and J by 12 bases, 14 bases remained unmatched. This CDR3 contains 14 residues. From germline, CDR1 is GTSNPN and CDR2 SVGIG (reference sequence).

This clone was counted at least ten times. This chain connects TRBV6-6 to TRBJ1-1, with 7 bases lining up with TRBD1. CDR3 length equals 16 residues. In germline, CDR1 is MNHNY, CDR2 SVGAGI (reference sequence). J was trimmed by 6 bases and V by 0 bases; bases with no gene match: 10. CDR3 in DNA: TGTGCCAGCAGTTACTCTGTTGACAGGGATAACCCTGAAGCTTTCTTT. It translates to CASSYSVDRDNPEAFF.

V and J are TRBV6-1 and TRBJ1-2; TRBD1 aligns across 7 bases. The ends lost 1 base at V and 7 bases at J; junction bases unmatched: 6. CDR1 is MNHNS and CDR2 is SASEGT in the germline V gene. The CDR3 sequence is 14 residues long. In DNA, the CDR3 is TGTGCCAGCAGTGAAGGAACAGGGGTGACTGGCTACACCTTC. This sequence encodes CASSEGTGVTGYTF.

This clone came up a few times. The chain is built from TRBV6-5 and TRBJ1-4, with TRBD1 matching over 7 bases. Trimming took 4 bases from V and 0 from J; bases not matched to a gene: 5. The CDR3 spans 16 residues. The germline CDR1 and CDR2 sequences are MNHEY and SVGAGI. CDR3 amino acids: CASSLHGQATNEKLFF. CDR3 nucleotides: TGTGCCAGCAGTTTGCATGGACAGGCAACTAATGAAAAACTGTTTTTT.

The chain couples TRBV11-2 to TRBJ2-7; tentative D call: TRBD1 (5 bases). Trimming removed 1 base at V and 5 bases at J, with 15 bases between. Germline CDR1 SGHAT, CDR2 FQNNGV. The CDR3 has 15 residues. This CDR3 reads CASSLVPGIGHEQYF. CDR3 DNA: TGTGCCAGCAGCTTAGTTCCAGGGATCGGCCACGAGCAGTACTTC.

The chain combines TRBV5-1 with TRBJ1-2; weak D call: TRBD1 (6 bases). Germline-derived CDR1 and CDR2 are SGHRS and YFSETQ. The CDR3 contains 14 residues. Trimming removed 7 bases from V and 4 bases from J, with 17 bases in between. In nucleotides, the CDR3 is TGCGCCAGCGCCCAGCCCGGACAGTTCTATGGCTACACCTTC. Its translation is CASAQPGQFYGYTF.

The V call is TRBV5-1, the J call TRBJ2-7, with TRBD1 matching over 9 bases. Germline CDR1 SGHRS, CDR2 YFSETQ. The length of the CDR3 is 15 residues. V lost 0 bases, J lost 3 bases, and 4 bases stayed unmatched. CDR3 protein: CASSLGGQGYYEQYF. The CDR3 bases are TGCGCCAGCAGCTTGGGTGGACAGGGGTACTACGAGCAGTACTTC.

The rearrangement uses TRBV19 and TRBJ2-5; no clear D. V lost 10 bases, J lost 4 bases, and 10 bases lay in between. Germline assignment: CDR1 LNHDA and CDR2 SQIVND (reference sequence). There are 11 residues in the CDR3. CDR3 sequence: CATANIETQYF. The CDR3 DNA reads as TGTGCCACAGCGAACATAGAGACCCAGTACTTC.

In DNA form, the CDR3 reads TGCGCCAGCAGTCAATCGCTACTAGCGGGAACAGGCGACACCGGGGAGCTGTTTTTT. It yields the protein CASSQSLLAGTGDTGELFF. V gene TRBV23-1 combines with J gene TRBJ2-2; 10 nucleotides line up with TRBD2. TRBV23-1 is flagged as an ORF with uncertain function. The ends lost 0 bases at V and 3 bases at J; junction bases unmatched: 10. The CDR3 sequence is 19 residues long.

The chain carries TRBV6-5 and TRBJ2-7, with 8 bases identical to TRBD1. Germline CDR1 is MNHEY and CDR2 is SVGAGI. With 6 bases clipped from V and 5 bases from J, the junction kept 12 bases outside the gene matches. CDR3 length equals 15 residues. CDR3 protein: CASRRVRGPEHEQYF. The DNA of the CDR3 is TGTGCCAGCAGGAGGGTCAGGGGGCCGGAACACGAGCAGTACTTC.

A few counts support this clone. The chain has TRBV7-3 and TRBJ1-1; D is unclear. Trimming cost V 0 bases and J 5 bases, with 7 bases left between them. The length of the CDR3 is 13 residues. The germline gives CDR1 SGHTA, CDR2 FQGTGA. This CDR3 is CASSLTQTTEAFF. The CDR3 DNA reads TGTGCCAGCAGCTTAACGCAGACTACTGAAGCTTTCTTT.

This clone occurred a few times. The CDR3 loop is CASSTGGYTEAFF. DNA of the CDR3: TGTGCCAGTTCCACAGGGGGGTACACTGAAGCTTTCTTT. The chain carries TRBV19 and TRBJ1-1; 8 nucleotides align to TRBD1. The CDR3 totals 13 residues. After removal of 8 bases from V and 3 bases from J, the junction contained 5 bases not matched to a gene. Germline CDR1 reads LNHDA; CDR2 reads SQIVND (reference sequence).

This clone has a handful of counts. This sequence joins TRBV19 and TRBJ1-4; D perhaps matches TRBD1 (5 bases). Trimming removed 6 bases from V and 3 bases from J, with 17 bases in between. This CDR3 spans 16 amino acids. From germline, CDR1 is LNHDA and CDR2 SQIVND (reference sequence). The CDR3 nucleotides are TGTGCCAGTAGCCGGAGGGAGGGGACCCCTAATGAAAAACTGTTTTTT. It yields the protein CASSRREGTPNEKLFF.

The V gene is TRBV9, the J gene TRBJ1-4; D might be TRBD1 (5 bases). The CDR3 consists of 16 residues. Germline CDR1 and CDR2: SGDLS and YYNGEE. Trimming shortened V by 0 bases and J by 4 bases, and 13 bases separated the two germline ends. The CDR3 DNA sequence: TGTGCCAGCAGCGTAGAGGTTGGGGCAGGTAATGAAAAACTGTTTTTT. Translating it yields CASSVEVGAGNEKLFF.

The chain recombines TRBV10-2 with TRBJ1-1, with TRBD1 matching over 11 bases. Looked up from germline, CDR1 is WSHSY and CDR2 is SAAADI. The V segment lost 7 bases and the J segment 10 bases; nucleotides outside the gene matches: 14. The CDR3 loop spans 15 amino acids. CDR3 amino acids: CASILPGQGAQGAFF. In nucleotides, the CDR3 is TGCGCCAGCATCTTACCTGGACAGGGGGCTCAGGGAGCTTTCTTT.

The V gene is TRBV7-9, the J gene TRBJ1-4, with D possibly matching TRBD1 (6 bases). CDR1 and CDR2 (germline): SEHNR, FQNEAQ (reference sequence). V was cut by 4 bases and J by 13 bases, with 10 bases left in between. The CDR3 is 11 residues long. The CDR3 DNA is TGTGCCAGCAGCTCCGGACAGCTACTGTTTTTT. Translation: CASSSGQLLFF.

This clone was seen a handful of times. The chain uses TRBV18 and TRBJ1-1, with 8 bases fitting TRBD1. V was clipped by 0 bases and J by 1 base; unmatched bases: 4. Looked up from germline, CDR1 is KGHSH and CDR2 is LQKENI. CDR3 length equals 16 residues. Here the CDR3 reads CASSPPAGGANTEAFF. The DNA of the CDR3 is TGTGCCAGCTCACCACCGGCAGGGGGCGCGAACACTGAAGCTTTCTTT.

The gene calls are TRBV2 and TRBJ1-1, with 8 bases lining up with TRBD1. The CDR3 contains 15 residues. Trimming removed 8 bases from V and 4 bases from J; junction bases left unmatched: 12. Germline-derived CDR1 and CDR2 are SNHLY and FYNNEI. The CDR3 region has the DNA TGTGCCAGCCGACGACAGGGGCCACATTCCACTGAAGCTTTCTTT. This sequence encodes CASRRQGPHSTEAFF. Full variable domain (remainder filled in from reference TRBV2 and TRBJ1-1): EPEVTQTPSHQVTQMGQEVILRCVPISNHLYFYWYRQILGQKVEFLVSFYNNEISEKSEIFDDQFSVERPDGSNFTLKIRSTKLEDSAMYFCASRRQGPHSTEAFFGQGTRLTVV.

This clone was found a few times. V is TRBV6-4 and J is TRBJ2-3, with 15 bases identical to TRBD2. The CDR3 has 16 amino acids. J was trimmed by 3 bases and V by 7 bases; bases with no gene match: 5. CDR1 is MRHNA and CDR2 is SNTAGT in the germline V gene. Here the CDR3 reads CASIRTSGRGTDTQYF. The CDR3 region has the DNA TGTGCCAGCATTAGGACTAGCGGGAGGGGAACAGATACGCAGTATTTT.

The V and J genes are TRBV18 and TRBJ2-1; 9 nucleotides line up with TRBD1. V shed 0 bases and J 7 bases; nucleotides not matched to a gene: 7. The CDR3 has 16 amino acids. Germline V CDR1 and CDR2: KGHSH, LQKENI. CDR3 sequence: CASSPPGTGRQNEQFF. CDR3 nucleotides: TGTGCCAGCTCACCACCGGGGACAGGGCGACAAAATGAGCAGTTCTTC.

This clone was seen just once. V is TRBV21-1 and J is TRBJ2-5; TRBD2, as called in the table, went unchecked against the DNA. TRBV21-1 is reported as a pseudogene. The CDR3 spans 15 residues. The CDR3 protein is CASSGRASGEETQYF. Here the CDR3 DNA reads TGTGCCAGCAGCGGGCGGGCTAGCGGCGAAGAGACCCAGTACTTC.

This clone turned up a few times. The chain joins TRBV11-2 to TRBJ1-2, with D possibly matching TRBD1 (6 bases). Trimming cost V 5 bases and J 2 bases, with 15 bases left between them. The CDR3 length is 15 residues. Germline lookup yields CDR1 SGHAT and CDR2 FQNNGV. CDR3 sequence: CASSHRRTENYGYTF. The DNA for the CDR3 is TGTGCCAGCAGCCATCGTCGGACAGAAAACTATGGCTACACCTTC. The variable domain in full, with the rest retrieved from reference TRBV11-2 and TRBJ1-2, is EAGVAQSPRYKIIEKRQSVAFWCNPISGHATLYWYQQILGQGPKLLIQFQNNGVVDDSQLPKDRFSAERLKGVDSTLKIQPAKLEDSAVYLCASSHRRTENYGYTFGSGTRLTVV.